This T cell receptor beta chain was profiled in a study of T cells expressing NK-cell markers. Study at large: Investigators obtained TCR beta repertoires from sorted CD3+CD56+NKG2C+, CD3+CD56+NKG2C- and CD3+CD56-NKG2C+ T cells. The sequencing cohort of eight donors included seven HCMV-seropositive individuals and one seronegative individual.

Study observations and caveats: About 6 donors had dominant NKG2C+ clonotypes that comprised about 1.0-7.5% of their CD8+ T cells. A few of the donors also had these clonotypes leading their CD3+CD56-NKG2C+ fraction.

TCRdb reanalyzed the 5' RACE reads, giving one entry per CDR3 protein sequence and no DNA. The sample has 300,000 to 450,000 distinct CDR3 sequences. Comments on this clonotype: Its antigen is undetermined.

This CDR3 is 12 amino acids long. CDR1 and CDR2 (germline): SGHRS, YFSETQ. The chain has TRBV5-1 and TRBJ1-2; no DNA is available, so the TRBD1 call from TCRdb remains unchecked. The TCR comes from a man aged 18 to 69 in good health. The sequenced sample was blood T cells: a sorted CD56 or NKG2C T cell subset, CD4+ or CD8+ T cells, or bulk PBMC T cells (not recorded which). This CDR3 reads CASSPWGSGYTF.